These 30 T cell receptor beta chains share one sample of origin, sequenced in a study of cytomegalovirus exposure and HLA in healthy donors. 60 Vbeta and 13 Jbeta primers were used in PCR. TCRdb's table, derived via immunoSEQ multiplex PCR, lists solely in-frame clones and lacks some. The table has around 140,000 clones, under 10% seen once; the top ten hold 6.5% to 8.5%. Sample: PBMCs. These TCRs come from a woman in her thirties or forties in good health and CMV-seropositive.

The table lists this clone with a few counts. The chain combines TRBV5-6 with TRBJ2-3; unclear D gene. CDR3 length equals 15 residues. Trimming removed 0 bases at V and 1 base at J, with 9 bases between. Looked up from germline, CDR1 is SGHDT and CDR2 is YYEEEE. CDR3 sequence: CASSLGGGRTDTQYF. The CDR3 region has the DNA TGTGCCAGCAGCTTGGGAGGTGGTCGCACAGATACGCAGTATTTT.

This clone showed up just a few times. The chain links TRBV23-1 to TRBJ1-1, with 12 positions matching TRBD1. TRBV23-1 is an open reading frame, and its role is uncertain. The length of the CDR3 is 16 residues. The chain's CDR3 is CALVGDRGRGGTEAFF. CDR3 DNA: TGCGCACTCGTGGGGGACAGGGGGCGCGGGGGCACTGAAGCTTTCTTT.

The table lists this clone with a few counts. The chain's CDR3 is CASSVVVGGNTEAFF. In DNA, the CDR3 is TGTGCCAGCAGCGTAGTCGTGGGAGGGAACACTGAAGCTTTCTTT. The V gene is TRBV9, the J gene TRBJ1-1; D remains unclear. Germline CDR1 and CDR2: SGDLS and YYNGEE. V lost 0 bases and J 1 base, leaving 10 bases between the germline ends. This CDR3 has 15 residues.

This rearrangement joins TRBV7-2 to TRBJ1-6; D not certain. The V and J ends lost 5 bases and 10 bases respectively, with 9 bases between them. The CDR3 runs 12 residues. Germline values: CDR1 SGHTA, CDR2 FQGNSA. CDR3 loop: CASSRLQSPLHF. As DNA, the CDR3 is TGTGCCAGCAGCCGTCTACAGTCACCCCTCCACTTT.

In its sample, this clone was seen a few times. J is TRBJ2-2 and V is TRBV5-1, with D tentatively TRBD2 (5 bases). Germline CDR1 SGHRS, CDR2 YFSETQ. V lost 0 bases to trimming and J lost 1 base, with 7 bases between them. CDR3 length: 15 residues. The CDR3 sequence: CASSLARGNTGELFF. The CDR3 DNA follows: TGCGCCAGCAGCTTGGCCCGGGGGAACACCGGGGAGCTGTTTTTT.

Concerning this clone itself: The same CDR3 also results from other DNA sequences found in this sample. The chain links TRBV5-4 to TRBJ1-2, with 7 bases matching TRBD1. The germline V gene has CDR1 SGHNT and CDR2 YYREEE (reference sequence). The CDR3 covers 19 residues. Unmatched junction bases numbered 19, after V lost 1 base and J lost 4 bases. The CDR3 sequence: CASSLKPFRTLRDSYGYTF. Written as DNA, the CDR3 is TGTGCCAGCAGCTTGAAACCCTTCCGAACCCTAAGGGACAGCTATGGCTACACCTTC. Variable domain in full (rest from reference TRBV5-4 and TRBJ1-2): ETGVTQSPTHLIKTRGQQVTLRCSSQSGHNTVSWYQQALGQGPQFIFQYYREEENGRGNFPPRFSGLQFPNYSSELNVNALELDDSALYLCASSLKPFRTLRDSYGYTFGSGTRLTVV.

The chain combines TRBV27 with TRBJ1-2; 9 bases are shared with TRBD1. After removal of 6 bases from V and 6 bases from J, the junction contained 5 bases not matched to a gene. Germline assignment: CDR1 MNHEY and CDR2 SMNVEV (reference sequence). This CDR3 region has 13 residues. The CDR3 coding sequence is TGTGCCAGCAGGTCGGACAGGGGCCATGGCTACACCTTC. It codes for CASRSDRGHGYTF.

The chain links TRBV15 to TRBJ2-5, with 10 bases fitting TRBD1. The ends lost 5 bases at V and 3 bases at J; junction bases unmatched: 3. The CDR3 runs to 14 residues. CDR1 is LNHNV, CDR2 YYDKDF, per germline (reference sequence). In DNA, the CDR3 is TGTGCCACCAGCCCTGGGACAGGGGAAGAGACCCAGTACTTC. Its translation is CATSPGTGEETQYF.

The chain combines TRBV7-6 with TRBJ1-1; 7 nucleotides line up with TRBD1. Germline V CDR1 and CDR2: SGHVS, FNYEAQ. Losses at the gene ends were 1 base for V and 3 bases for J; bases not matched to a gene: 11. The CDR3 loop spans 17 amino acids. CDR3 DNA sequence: TGTGCCAGCAGCTTAGGATCTAGGGGGCAGGGGTACACTGAAGCTTTCTTT. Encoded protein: CASSLGSRGQGYTEAFF.

The CDR3: CASSINAQYSGANVLTF. The CDR3 coding sequence is TGTGCCAGTAGTATAAACGCCCAGTACTCTGGGGCCAACGTCCTGACTTTC. The J gene is TRBJ2-6, the V gene TRBV19; D uncertain. The CDR3 spans 17 residues. Germline assignment: CDR1 LNHDA and CDR2 SQIVND (reference sequence). Between the trimmed V and J ends, which lost 2 bases and 0 bases, there was a span of 11 bases.

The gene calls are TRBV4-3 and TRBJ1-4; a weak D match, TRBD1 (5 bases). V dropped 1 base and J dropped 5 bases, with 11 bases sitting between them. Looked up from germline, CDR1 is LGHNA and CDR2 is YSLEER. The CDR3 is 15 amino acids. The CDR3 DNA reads TGCGCCAGCAGCCAAGCCCCGGGGGACAATGAAAAACTGTTTTTT. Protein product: CASSQAPGDNEKLFF.

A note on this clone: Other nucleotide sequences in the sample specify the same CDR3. This CDR3 reads CASSLTGNTEAFF. The CDR3 DNA reads TGCGCCAGCAGTTTGACAGGGAACACTGAAGCTTTCTTT. This sequence joins TRBV5-1 and TRBJ1-1, with D tentatively TRBD1 (6 bases). Germline V gene lookup returns CDR1 SGHRS and CDR2 YFSETQ. The CDR3 extends over 13 amino acids. V lost 5 bases and J 1 base, leaving 9 bases between the germline ends. Based on the CDR3 plus reference TRBV5-1 and TRBJ1-1, the full variable domain is KAGVTQTPRYLIKTRGQQVTLSCSPISGHRSVSWYQQTPGQGLQFLFEYFSETQRNKGNFPGRFSGRQFSNSRSEMNVSTLELGDSALYLCASSLTGNTEAFFGQGTRLTVV.

The CDR3 DNA sequence: TGTGCCAGCAGCACCCAAGCGGGGGGGAGCACAGATACGCAGTATTTT. Translation gives CASSTQAGGSTDTQYF. The rearrangement uses TRBV7-2 and TRBJ2-3, with 10 bases identical to TRBD2. CDR1 and CDR2 from the germline V gene are SGHTA and FQGNSA. The length of the CDR3 is 16 residues. J lost 0 bases, V lost 5 bases, and 5 bases had no gene match. Combining the CDR3 with reference TRBV7-2 and TRBJ2-3 gives the whole variable domain GAGVSQSPSNKVTEKGKDVELRCDPISGHTALYWYRQSLGQGLEFLIYFQGNSAPDKSGLPSDRFSAERTGGSVSTLTIQRTQQEDSAVYLCASSTQAGGSTDTQYFGPGTRLTVL.

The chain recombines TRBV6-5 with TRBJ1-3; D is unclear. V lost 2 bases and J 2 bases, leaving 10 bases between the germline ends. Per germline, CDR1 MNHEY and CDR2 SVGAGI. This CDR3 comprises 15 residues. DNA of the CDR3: TGTGCCAGCAGTTACGGTAGATTCCCTGGAAACACCATATATTTT. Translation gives CASSYGRFPGNTIYF.

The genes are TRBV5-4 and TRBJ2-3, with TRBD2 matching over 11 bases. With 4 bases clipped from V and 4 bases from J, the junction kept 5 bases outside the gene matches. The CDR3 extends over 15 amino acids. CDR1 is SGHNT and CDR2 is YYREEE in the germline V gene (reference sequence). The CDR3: CASSPSGGNADTQYF. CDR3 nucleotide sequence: TGTGCCAGCAGCCCTAGCGGGGGGAACGCAGATACGCAGTATTTT.

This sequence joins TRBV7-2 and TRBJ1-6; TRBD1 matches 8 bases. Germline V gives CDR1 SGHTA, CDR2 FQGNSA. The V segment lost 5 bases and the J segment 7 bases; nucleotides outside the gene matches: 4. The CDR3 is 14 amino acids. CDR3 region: CASSRGQANSPLHF. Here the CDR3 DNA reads TGTGCCAGCAGCCGGGGACAGGCGAATTCACCCCTCCACTTT.

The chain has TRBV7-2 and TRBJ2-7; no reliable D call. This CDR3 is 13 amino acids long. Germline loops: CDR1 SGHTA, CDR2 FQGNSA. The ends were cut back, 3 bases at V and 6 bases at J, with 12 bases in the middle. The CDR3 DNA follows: TGTGCCAGCAGCTTCTCATCTGGGCGCGAGCAGTACTTC. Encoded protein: CASSFSSGREQYF.

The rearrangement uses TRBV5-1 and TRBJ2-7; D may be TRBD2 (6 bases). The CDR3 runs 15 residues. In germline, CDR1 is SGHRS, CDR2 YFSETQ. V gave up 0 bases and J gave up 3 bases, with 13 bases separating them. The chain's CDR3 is CASSLVFGGDYEQYF. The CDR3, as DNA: TGCGCCAGCAGCTTGGTCTTCGGCGGGGACTACGAGCAGTACTTC.

The CDR3 nucleotides read TGTGCCAGCAGCTCGGGTAGCGGCTACACCTTC. Protein product: CASSSGSGYTF. The chain carries TRBV2 and TRBJ1-2; D is ambiguous. CDR1 SNHLY and CDR2 FYNNEI come from the germline V gene. The CDR3 is made up of 11 amino acids. The V end lost 6 bases, the J end lost 8 bases, and 10 bases lay between the germline ends. The whole variable domain, remainder taken from reference TRBV2 and TRBJ1-2, is EPEVTQTPSHQVTQMGQEVILRCVPISNHLYFYWYRQILGQKVEFLVSFYNNEISEKSEIFDDQFSVERPDGSNFTLKIRSTKLEDSAMYFCASSSGSGYTFGSGTRLTVV.

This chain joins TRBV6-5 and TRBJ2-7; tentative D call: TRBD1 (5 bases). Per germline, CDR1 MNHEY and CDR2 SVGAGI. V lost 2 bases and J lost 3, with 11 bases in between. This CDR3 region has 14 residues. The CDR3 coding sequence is TGTGCCAGCAGTTACGCGGCCAGGGACTACGAGCAGTACTTC. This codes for CASSYAARDYEQYF.

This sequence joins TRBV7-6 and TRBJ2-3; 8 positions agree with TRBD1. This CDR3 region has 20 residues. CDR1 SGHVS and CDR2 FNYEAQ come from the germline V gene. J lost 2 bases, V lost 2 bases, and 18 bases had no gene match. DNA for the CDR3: TGTGCCAGCAGCTTACTTCTCTGGACAGGGAATTTAGGCCCCACAGATACGCAGTATTTT. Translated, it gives CASSLLLWTGNLGPTDTQYF.

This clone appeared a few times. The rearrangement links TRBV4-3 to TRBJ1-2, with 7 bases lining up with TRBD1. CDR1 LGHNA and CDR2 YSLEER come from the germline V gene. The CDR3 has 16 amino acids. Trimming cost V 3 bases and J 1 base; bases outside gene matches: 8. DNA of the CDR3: TGCGCCAGCAGCCAGGGCCCGGGACAGCTTAACTATGGCTACACCTTC. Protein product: CASSQGPGQLNYGYTF.

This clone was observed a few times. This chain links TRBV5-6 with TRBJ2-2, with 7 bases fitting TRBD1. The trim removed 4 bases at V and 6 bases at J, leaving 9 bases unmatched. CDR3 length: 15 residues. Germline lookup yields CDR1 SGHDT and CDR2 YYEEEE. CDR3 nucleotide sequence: TGTGCCAGCAGCCCAGTCCGGGACAGCCCCGGGGAGCTGTTTTTT. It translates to CASSPVRDSPGELFF. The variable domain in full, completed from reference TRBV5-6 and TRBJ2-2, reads DAGVTQSPTHLIKTRGQQVTLRCSPKSGHDTVSWYQQALGQGPQFIFQYYEEEERQRGNFPDRFSGHQFPNYSSELNVNALLLGDSALYLCASSPVRDSPGELFFGEGSRLTVL.

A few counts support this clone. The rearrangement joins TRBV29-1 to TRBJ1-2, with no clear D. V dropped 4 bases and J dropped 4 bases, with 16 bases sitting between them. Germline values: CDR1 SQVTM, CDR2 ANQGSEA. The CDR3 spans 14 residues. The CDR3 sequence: CSVVFADSLYGYTF. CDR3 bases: TGCAGCGTTGTTTTTGCAGATAGCCTCTATGGCTACACCTTC.

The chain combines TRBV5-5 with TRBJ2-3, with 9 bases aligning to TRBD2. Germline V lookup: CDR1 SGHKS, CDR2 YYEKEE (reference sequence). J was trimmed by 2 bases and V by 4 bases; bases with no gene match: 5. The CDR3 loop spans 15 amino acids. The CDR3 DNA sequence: TGTGCCAGCAGCCGACTAGCGGCCCCCACAGATACGCAGTATTTT. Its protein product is CASSRLAAPTDTQYF.

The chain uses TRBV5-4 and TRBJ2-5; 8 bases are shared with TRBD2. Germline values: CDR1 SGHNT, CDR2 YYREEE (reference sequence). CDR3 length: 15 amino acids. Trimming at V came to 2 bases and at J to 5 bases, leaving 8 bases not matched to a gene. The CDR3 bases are TGTGCCAGCAGCTTAACGGGGGGGAGTTGGGAGACCCAGTACTTC. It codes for CASSLTGGSWETQYF.

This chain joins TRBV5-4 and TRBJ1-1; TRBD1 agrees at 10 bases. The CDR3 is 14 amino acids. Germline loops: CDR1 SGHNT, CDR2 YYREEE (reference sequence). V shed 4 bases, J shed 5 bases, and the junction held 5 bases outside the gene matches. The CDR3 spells CASSIGQGVTEAFF. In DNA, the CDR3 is TGTGCCAGCAGCATAGGACAGGGGGTTACTGAAGCTTTCTTT.

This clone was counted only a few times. The CDR3 spells CASRQINRGTEAFF. DNA of the CDR3: TGTGCCAGCAGACAGATTAACAGGGGTACTGAAGCTTTCTTT. The chain uses TRBV6-5 and TRBJ1-1; 7 bases line up with TRBD1. The CDR3 runs to 14 residues. Germline CDR1 reads MNHEY; CDR2 reads SVGAGI. Trimming removed 6 bases from V and 5 bases from J; junction bases left unmatched: 9.

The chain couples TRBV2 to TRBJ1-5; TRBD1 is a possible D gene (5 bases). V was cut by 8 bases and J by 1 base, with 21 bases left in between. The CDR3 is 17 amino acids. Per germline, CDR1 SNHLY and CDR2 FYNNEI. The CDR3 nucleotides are TGTGCCAGCGGAGAGCCCAGGGAACTGGGAAGCAATCAGCCCCAGCATTTT. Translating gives CASGEPRELGSNQPQHF.

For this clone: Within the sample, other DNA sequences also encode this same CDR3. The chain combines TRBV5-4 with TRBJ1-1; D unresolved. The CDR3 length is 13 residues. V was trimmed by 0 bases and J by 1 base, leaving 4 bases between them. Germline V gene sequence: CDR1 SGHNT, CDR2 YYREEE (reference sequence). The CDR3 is CASSLDKNTEAFF. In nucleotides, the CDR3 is TGTGCCAGCAGCTTGGATAAGAACACTGAAGCTTTCTTT.